This TCR beta chain was sequenced during a study of Ad26.COV2.S vaccination and SARS-CoV-2 variants. Whole-study results and caveats: Measurements of TCR breadth and depth may have given underestimates of the total T cell responses.

Profiled with immunoSEQ multiplex PCR; TCRdb holds only in-frame clones, not every one. The sample has about 350,000 clones; approximately 90% are singletons. Worth noting for this clone: The antigen is not known.

This sample's treatment: 19 received Ad26.COV2.S at low or high dose, single or two shots; about 5 received placebo; per-sample allocation not given. Collection of samples fell on day 63 after the first vaccine or placebo injection. Germline lookup yields CDR1 LGHDT and CDR2 YNNKEL (reference sequence). The J segment lost 7 bases and the V segment lost 0 bases, leaving 10 bases of the junction unmatched. The CDR3 covers 17 residues. The source of this sequence is a person aged 18 to 65 who received the Ad26.COV2.S COVID-19 vaccine or a placebo. The chain joins TRBV3-1 (or the pseudogene TRBV3-2) to TRBJ2-1; 9 bases align to TRBD2. Sequenced here: peripheral blood, sampled in a trial of Ad26.COV2.S vaccine versus placebo. CDR3 in amino acids: CASSQDRGGGAWNEQFF. The CDR3 coding sequence is TGTGCCAGCAGCCAAGATCGAGGCGGGGGGGCGTGGAATGAGCAGTTCTTC.